This T cell receptor (beta chain) was sequenced during a study of technical replicates of blood from several donors. There are 19 residues in the CDR3. Sequenced by immunoSEQ multiplex PCR; TCRdb stores in-frame clones only, minus some. The sample lists roughly 74,000 clones, around 90% occurring once. This sequence was found in a human donor in good health. The chain employs TRBV21-1 and TRBJ2-1; the D segment call TRBD2 is taken from the table without a DNA check. TRBV21-1 is a known pseudogene. Sequencing was performed on T cells isolated from PBMCs. CDR3 DNA: TGTGCCAGCAGCAAAAAGGGACTAGCGGACTTTTGCTCCTACAATGAGCAGTTCTTC. This gives the protein CASSKKGLADFCSYNEQFF.